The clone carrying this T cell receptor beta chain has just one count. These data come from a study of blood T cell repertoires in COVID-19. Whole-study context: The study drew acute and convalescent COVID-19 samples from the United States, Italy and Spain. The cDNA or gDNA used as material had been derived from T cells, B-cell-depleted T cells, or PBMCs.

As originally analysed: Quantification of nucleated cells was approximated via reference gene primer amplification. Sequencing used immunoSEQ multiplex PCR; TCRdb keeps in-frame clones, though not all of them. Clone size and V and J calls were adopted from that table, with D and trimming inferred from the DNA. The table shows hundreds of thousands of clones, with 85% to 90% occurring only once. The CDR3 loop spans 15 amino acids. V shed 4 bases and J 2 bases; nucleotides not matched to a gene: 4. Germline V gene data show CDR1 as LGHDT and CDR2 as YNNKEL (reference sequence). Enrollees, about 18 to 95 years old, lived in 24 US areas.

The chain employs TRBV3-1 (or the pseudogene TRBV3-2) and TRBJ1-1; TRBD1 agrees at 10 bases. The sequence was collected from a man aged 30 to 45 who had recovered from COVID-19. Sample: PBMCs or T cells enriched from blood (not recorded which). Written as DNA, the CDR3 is TGTGCCAGCAGCCCTTTGACAGGGGGCAACACTGAAGCTTTCTTT. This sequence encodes CASSPLTGGNTEAFF.